These 19 T cell receptor beta chains were all obtained from the same sample, sequenced in a study of blood T cell repertoires in COVID-19. Generated by immunoSEQ multiplex PCR, the TCRdb table keeps only in-frame clones and is missing some. The sample carries fewer than 65,000 clones, approximately 90% recorded once. The sample consisted of peripheral blood. The receptors come from a human donor with acute or convalescent COVID-19. The donor label of this sample is uncertain.

The chain has TRBV4-2 and TRBJ2-5, with 8 bases fitting TRBD2. The germline V gene encodes CDR1 LGHNA and CDR2 YNFKEQ. V shed 6 bases and J 5 bases; nucleotides not matched to a gene: 5. The CDR3 loop spans 13 amino acids. CDR3 amino acids: CASSLAGGETQYF. The CDR3, as DNA: TGTGCCAGCAGTCTAGCGGGCGGGGAGACCCAGTACTTC.

The CDR3 DNA reads as TGTGCCAGCAGCAAGGGACTCTTATCGAACTACGAGCAGTACTTC. As protein: CASSKGLLSNYEQYF. The chain combines TRBV9 with TRBJ2-7; D is perhaps TRBD2 (6 bases). V dropped 4 bases and J dropped 3 bases, with 17 bases sitting between them. The germline CDR1 and CDR2 sequences are SGDLS and YYNGEE. The CDR3 runs 15 residues. The full variable domain, rest sourced from reference TRBV9 and TRBJ2-7, is DSGVTQTPKHLITATGQRVTLRCSPRSGDLSVYWYQQSLDQGLQFLIQYYNGEERAKGNILERFSAQQFPDLHSELNLSSLELGDSALYFCASSKGLLSNYEQYFGPGTRLTVT.

This rearrangement joins TRBV29-1 to TRBJ1-3; 7 bases fit TRBD1. The CDR3 consists of 14 residues. The V and J ends lost 6 bases and 2 bases, in that order; junction bases with no gene match: 7. CDR1 is SQVTM, CDR2 ANQGSEA, per germline. CDR3 in amino acids: CSVGNDRAGNTIYF. In DNA, the CDR3 is TGCAGCGTGGGAAATGACAGGGCTGGAAACACCATATATTTT.

V usage is TRBV29-1 and J usage is TRBJ2-2; unclear D gene. CDR1 is SQVTM, CDR2 ANQGSEA, per germline. The CDR3 runs 12 residues. With 5 bases removed from V and 1 base from J, the gap between germline ends came to 5 bases. The CDR3 sequence is CSVIVNTGELFF. The CDR3 region has the DNA TGCAGCGTTATAGTGAACACCGGGGAGCTGTTTTTT.

This rearrangement joins TRBV5-1 to TRBJ1-2, with 9 positions matching TRBD1. V shed 4 bases, J shed 7 bases, and the junction held 11 bases outside the gene matches. The germline gives CDR1 SGHRS, CDR2 YFSETQ. The CDR3 spans 15 residues. The CDR3, as DNA: TGCGCCAGCAGCGAAGACAGGGGGTGGGGAGTTGGCTACACCTTC. Translating it yields CASSEDRGWGVGYTF. Based on the CDR3 plus reference TRBV5-1 and TRBJ1-2, the full variable domain is KAGVTQTPRYLIKTRGQQVTLSCSPISGHRSVSWYQQTPGQGLQFLFEYFSETQRNKGNFPGRFSGRQFSNSRSEMNVSTLELGDSALYLCASSEDRGWGVGYTFGSGTRLTVV.

The chain combines TRBV30 with TRBJ1-6, with 9 nucleotides matching TRBD1. CDR3 length: 14 residues. V dropped 2 bases and J dropped 7; count of bases not matched to a gene: 3. CDR1 is GTSNPN, CDR2 SVGIG, per germline (reference sequence). CDR3 loop: CAWSKQGANSPLHF. As DNA, the CDR3 is TGTGCCTGGAGTAAACAGGGGGCGAATTCACCCCTCCACTTT.

The chain uses TRBV5-1 and TRBJ1-2; D gene uncertain. Germline V gives CDR1 SGHRS, CDR2 YFSETQ. This CDR3 has 13 amino acids. Trimming took 4 bases from V and 4 from J, leaving 11 bases between them. The CDR3 region has the DNA TGCGCCAGCAGCCTGGACGTAGCCTATGGCTACACCTTC. It yields the protein CASSLDVAYGYTF.

This chain joins TRBV5-1 and TRBJ2-7; D remains unclear. In germline, CDR1 is SGHRS, CDR2 YFSETQ. V was pared by 6 bases and J by 0 bases, with 13 bases between. This CDR3 contains 14 residues. This CDR3 reads CASNPLVSSYEQYF. CDR3 bases: TGCGCCAGCAACCCTCTAGTTAGCTCCTACGAGCAGTACTTC.

The chain recombines TRBV28 with TRBJ2-3; 8 bases fit TRBD1. Unmatched junction bases numbered 13, after V lost 5 bases and J lost 6 bases. Per germline, CDR1 MDHEN and CDR2 SYDVKM. The CDR3 consists of 16 residues. This chain's CDR3 is CASSANRGNYVDTQYF. The CDR3 DNA follows: TGTGCCAGCAGTGCAAACAGGGGGAATTATGTGGATACGCAGTATTTT.

The chain carries TRBV3-1 (or the pseudogene TRBV3-2) and TRBJ1-1; 9 bases are shared with TRBD1. Trimming at V came to 4 bases and at J to 6 bases, leaving 12 bases not matched to a gene. The V gene's germline CDR1 is LGHDT and CDR2 YNNKEL (reference sequence). The CDR3 length is 16 residues. This CDR3 is CASSPTGLQGASEAFF. The CDR3 DNA is TGTGCCAGCAGCCCCACTGGCCTACAGGGGGCCTCTGAAGCTTTCTTT.

This CDR3 is CASSLGGWANTEAFF. The CDR3 coding sequence is TGTGCCAGCAGCTTAGGTGGTTGGGCGAACACTGAAGCTTTCTTT. This rearrangement joins TRBV7-9 to TRBJ1-1; the D is unclear. The CDR3 spans 15 residues. Germline V lookup: CDR1 SEHNR, CDR2 FQNEAQ (reference sequence). V was clipped by 1 base and J by 1 base, with 10 bases between them.

This sequence joins TRBV29-1 and TRBJ1-5; 9 bases map to TRBD1. The ends lost 4 bases at V and 2 bases at J; junction bases unmatched: 3. Germline V gives CDR1 SQVTM, CDR2 ANQGSEA. The CDR3 spans 14 residues. The CDR3 bases are TGCAGCGTTGGACAGGGGGGAGGCAATCAGCCCCAGCATTTT. Protein sequence: CSVGQGGGNQPQHF.

The rearrangement joins TRBV2 to TRBJ1-2; D gene unclear. The CDR3 covers 12 residues. V lost 5 bases and J 5 bases, leaving 9 bases between the germline ends. Germline CDR1 and CDR2: SNHLY and FYNNEI. As DNA, the CDR3 is TGTGCCAGCAGTTTTTCGTCTTATGGCTACACCTTC. Its translation is CASSFSSYGYTF.

The CDR3 protein is CASSSGRDDQPQHF. The CDR3 nucleotides read TGTGCCAGCAGCTCCGGGAGGGATGATCAGCCCCAGCATTTT. The chain couples TRBV7-9 to TRBJ1-5; D gene unclear. The germline V gene has CDR1 SEHNR and CDR2 FQNEAQ (reference sequence). Trimming removed 4 bases from V and 5 bases from J, with 12 bases in between. CDR3 size: 14 residues.

The V call is TRBV19, the J call TRBJ2-3; TRBD2 agrees at 14 bases. The germline V gene has CDR1 LNHDA and CDR2 SQIVND (reference sequence). CDR3 length: 14 residues. J lost 11 bases, V lost 1 base, and 2 bases had no gene match. In DNA, the CDR3 is TGTGCCAGTAGTATAGGGACTAGCGGGGGGATGCAGTATTTT. This codes for CASSIGTSGGMQYF.

The DNA for the CDR3 is TGTGCCAGCAGTTCCCTCCCTGGGACTAGCGGGAGGGCCTTCGAGACCCAGTACTTC. Protein sequence: CASSSLPGTSGRAFETQYF. The chain employs TRBV28 and TRBJ2-5; 16 positions agree with TRBD2. The CDR3 contains 19 residues. V dropped 4 bases and J dropped 5; count of bases not matched to a gene: 13. Germline CDR1 MDHEN, CDR2 SYDVKM.

This clone was counted a few times. V usage is TRBV10-3 and J usage is TRBJ2-6; D remains unclear. The V gene lost 8 bases and the J gene lost 0 bases, with 5 bases spanning the gap. In germline, CDR1 is ENHRY, CDR2 SYGVKD. The CDR3 runs to 13 residues. DNA for the CDR3: TGTGCCATCGCAGACTCTGGGGCCAACGTCCTGACTTTC. This encodes CAIADSGANVLTF.

In regard to this clone: Other DNA variants within this sample encode the same CDR3. V is TRBV5-1 and J is TRBJ1-3; possibly TRBD1 for D (6 bases). Germline V CDR1 and CDR2: SGHRS, YFSETQ. This CDR3 region has 15 residues. Trimming removed 0 bases from V and 0 bases from J, with 7 bases in between. The chain's CDR3 is CASSLETGSGNTIYF. As DNA, the CDR3 is TGCGCCAGCAGCTTGGAGACAGGCTCTGGAAACACCATATATTTT.

This chain joins TRBV30 and TRBJ1-4; D not resolved. Per the germline V gene, CDR1 is GTSNPN and CDR2 is SVGIG (reference sequence). The V gene lost 0 bases and the J gene lost 8 bases, with 10 bases spanning the gap. The CDR3 has 13 amino acids. The CDR3 reads CAWSVRRGEKLFF. The CDR3 DNA reads TGTGCCTGGAGTGTACGAAGAGGGGAAAAACTGTTTTTT.